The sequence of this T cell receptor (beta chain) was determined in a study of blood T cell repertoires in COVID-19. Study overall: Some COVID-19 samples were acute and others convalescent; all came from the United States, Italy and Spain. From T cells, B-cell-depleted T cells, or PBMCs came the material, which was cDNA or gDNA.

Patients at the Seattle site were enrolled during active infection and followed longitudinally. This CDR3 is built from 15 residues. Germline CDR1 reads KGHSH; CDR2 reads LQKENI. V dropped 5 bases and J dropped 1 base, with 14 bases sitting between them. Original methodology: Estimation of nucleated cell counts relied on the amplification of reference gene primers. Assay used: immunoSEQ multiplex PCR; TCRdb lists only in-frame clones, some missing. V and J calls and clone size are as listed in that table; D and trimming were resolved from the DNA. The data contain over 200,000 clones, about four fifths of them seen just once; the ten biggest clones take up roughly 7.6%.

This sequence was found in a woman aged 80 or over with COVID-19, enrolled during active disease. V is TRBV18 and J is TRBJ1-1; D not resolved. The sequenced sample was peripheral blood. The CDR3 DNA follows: TGTGCCAGCTCAGGGAGTGGTGGTGGGAACACTGAAGCTTTCTTT. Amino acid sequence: CASSGSGGGNTEAFF.